Listed here are 30 T cell receptor beta chains from one sample, sequenced in a study of Graves' ophthalmopathy and Graves' hyperthyroidism (dated by TCRdb to 2016 to 2019). The data were produced on an Illumina HiSeq 2000. TCR beta CDR3 regions were amplified from RNA transcripts for repertoire sequencing. The first round of RT-PCR was done with HTBI primers and the Qiagen OneStep RT-PCR kit, and was followed by a second round of multiplex PCR, then size selection and purification. TCRdb reanalyzed the raw reads on its own, using fastp at Q25 for trimming and MiXCR for clone calling, and kept in-frame beta chains. Each CDR3 protein gets just one entry, which takes the most common genes and DNA from the rows behind it. The sample profile shows 580,000 or so distinct CDR3 sequences; about 35% of them were found once. Of the sample, roughly 4% is held by the ten largest clones. Specimen: peripheral blood or thyroid tissue (not recorded which). Receptors were obtained from an adult man with Graves' hyperthyroidism.

The chain uses TRBV2 and TRBJ2-5; 9 nucleotides line up with TRBD1. Trimming took 6 bases from V and 1 from J; bases not matched to a gene: 6. This CDR3 is built from 15 residues. The germline CDR1 and CDR2 sequences are SNHLY and FYNNEI. Here the CDR3 DNA reads TGTGCCAGCAGGGAAAGGACAGGGGCCCAAGAGACCCAGTACTTC. It encodes CASRERTGAQETQYF.

This clonotype was recorded at least ten times. The chain couples TRBV24-1 to TRBJ2-6; unclear D gene. V was pared by 5 bases and J by 0 bases, with 10 bases between. Germline CDR1 and CDR2: KGHDR and SFDVKD. This CDR3 is built from 16 residues. The CDR3 DNA sequence: TGTGCCACCAGTGGCGAGCTAGGCTCTGGGGCCAACGTCCTGACTTTC. Translation gives CATSGELGSGANVLTF.

This clonotype has a handful of counts. The J gene is TRBJ1-1, the V gene TRBV19; no clear D. V was pared by 6 bases and J by 1 base, with 18 bases between. The CDR3 is made up of 16 amino acids. Per the germline V gene, CDR1 is LNHDA and CDR2 is SQIVND (reference sequence). CDR3 nucleotides: TGTGCCAGTAGGACGACCGAGAGCTGGGGGAACACTGAAGCTTTCTTT. Translation gives CASRTTESWGNTEAFF.

V gene TRBV30 combines with J gene TRBJ1-4; weak D call: TRBD1 (5 bases). CDR1 is GTSNPN and CDR2 is SVGIG in the germline V gene (reference sequence). This CDR3 contains 14 residues. The germline V and J ends were trimmed by 3 bases and 11 bases, with 19 bases remaining between them. CDR3 sequence: CAWSYGTLEGKLFF. CDR3 in DNA: TGTGCCTGGAGCTACGGGACCCTAGAGGGGAAACTGTTTTTT.

This clonotype was found many times. The chain's CDR3 is CSARTPGGNTIYF. CDR3 bases: TGCAGTGCTAGAACTCCAGGGGGAAACACCATATATTTT. V gene TRBV20-1 combines with J gene TRBJ1-3, with D perhaps TRBD1 (5 bases). Per the germline V gene, CDR1 is DFQATT and CDR2 is SNEGSKA (reference sequence). Deletions cut 2 bases from V and 4 bases from J, with 9 bases between. This CDR3 contains 13 residues.

This sequence joins TRBV6-5 and TRBJ2-7; TRBD1 might be the D (5 bases). Germline-derived CDR1 and CDR2 are MNHEY and SVGAGI. The CDR3 has 15 amino acids. Trimming shortened V by 4 bases and J by 3 bases, and 16 bases separated the two germline ends. The CDR3 loop is CASSSRDSGHYEQYF. The CDR3 coding sequence is TGTGCCAGCAGTTCCCGAGACTCAGGGCACTACGAGCAGTACTTC.

This clonotype was seen only a few times. The chain recombines TRBV27 with TRBJ1-1; 7 bases are a match to TRBD1. Germline V gene sequence: CDR1 MNHEY, CDR2 SMNVEV (reference sequence). CDR3 length: 13 amino acids. J was trimmed by 7 bases and V by 6 bases; bases with no gene match: 8. The CDR3 reads CASSQLNRGEAFF. The CDR3 nucleotides are TGTGCCAGCAGCCAGTTGAACAGGGGTGAAGCTTTCTTT.

CDR3 loop: CASSPRDSLYGYTF. The DNA of the CDR3 is TGTGCCAGCAGTCCGCGGGACAGCCTCTATGGCTACACCTTC. This rearrangement joins TRBV28 to TRBJ1-2; 7 bases fit TRBD1. The CDR3 sequence is 14 residues long. Trimming removed 5 bases from V and 4 bases from J; junction bases left unmatched: 7. Germline V gene data show CDR1 as MDHEN and CDR2 as SYDVKM.

The chain is built from TRBV28 and TRBJ1-5, with 12 bases that match TRBD1. Germline V gene sequence: CDR1 MDHEN, CDR2 SYDVKM. J lost 6 bases, V lost 6 bases, and 12 bases had no gene match. The CDR3 runs to 17 residues. The CDR3 DNA follows: TGTGCCAGCAGAAAGAAATCCGGGACAGGGGGCTCTCAGCCCCAGCATTTT. Its translation is CASRKKSGTGGSQPQHF.

V gene TRBV7-9 combines with J gene TRBJ2-5, with 12 bases that match TRBD1. J gave up 6 bases and V 5 bases, and 16 bases lay outside the gene matches. The CDR3 contains 18 residues. Germline V lookup: CDR1 SEHNR, CDR2 FQNEAQ (reference sequence). The CDR3 loop reads CASSPTPWGTGGWKTQYF. CDR3 sequence (DNA): TGTGCCAGCAGCCCCACCCCCTGGGGGACAGGGGGCTGGAAGACCCAGTACTTC.

The chain carries TRBV12-3 or TRBV12-4 and TRBJ2-7; TRBD2 matches 8 bases. The V gene end was trimmed by 2 bases and the J gene end by 4 bases; junction bases not matched to a gene: 4. The CDR3 extends over 14 amino acids. The CDR3 protein is CASSLRLASYEQYF. The CDR3 bases are TGTGCCAGCAGTTTAAGACTAGCGTCGTACGAGCAGTACTTC.

This clonotype was detected many times. The chain couples TRBV20-1 to TRBJ1-5; 7 positions match TRBD1. From germline, CDR1 is DFQATT and CDR2 SNEGSKA (reference sequence). V shed 3 bases, J shed 3 bases, and the junction held 5 bases outside the gene matches. CDR3 length: 14 residues. The CDR3 DNA is TGCAGTGCTAGTTCTGACAGGGACAATCAGCCCCAGCATTTT. Translation: CSASSDRDNQPQHF.

J is TRBJ2-5 and V is TRBV24-1; TRBD1 might be the D (5 bases). V dropped 3 bases and J dropped 5 bases, with 12 bases sitting between them. The CDR3 sequence is 14 residues long. CDR1 and CDR2 from the germline V gene are KGHDR and SFDVKD. As DNA, the CDR3 is TGTGCCACCAGTGATCAGACAGCGAGGGAGACCCAGTACTTC. Residues: CATSDQTARETQYF.

At least ten counts were recorded for this clonotype. This rearrangement joins TRBV10-2 to TRBJ1-2; D is ambiguous. This CDR3 has 18 residues. Germline CDR1 and CDR2: WSHSY and SAAADI. V was pared by 3 bases and J by 2 bases, with 22 bases between. CDR3 sequence reads: CASSDRWSFSGSNYGYTF. The CDR3 bases are TGCGCCAGCAGTGACCGTTGGAGTTTCTCGGGCAGCAACTATGGCTACACCTTC.

About this clonotype: This may be a read error, as it is one base from a much larger clone. The chain has TRBV14 and TRBJ1-4, with no clear D. The CDR3 loop spans 16 amino acids. Looked up from germline, CDR1 is SGHDN and CDR2 is FVKESK. Trimming removed 4 bases from V and 4 bases from J, with 16 bases in between. The CDR3 loop reads CASSPGVPWGNEKLFF. Written as DNA, the CDR3 is TGTGCCAGCAGCCCGGGAGTCCCATGGGGTAATGAAAAACTGTTTTTT.

This clonotype was observed at least ten times. This chain connects TRBV11-2 to TRBJ1-6; 9 bases are shared with TRBD1. This CDR3 has 18 amino acids. The V and J ends lost 3 bases and 4 bases, in that order; junction bases with no gene match: 10. Germline loops: CDR1 SGHAT, CDR2 FQNNGV. CDR3 coding DNA: TGTGCCAGCAGCTTGACTCCCCCCGGGACAGGGTATAATTCACCCCTCCACTTT. This gives the protein CASSLTPPGTGYNSPLHF.

Details on this clonotype: With a much larger clone just one base away, this may be a read error. The J gene is TRBJ1-1, the V gene TRBV2, with a tentative D call TRBD1 (5 bases). The CDR3 is 16 amino acids. V was clipped by 8 bases and J by 1 base, with 20 bases between them. CDR1 is SNHLY and CDR2 is FYNNEI in the germline V gene. CDR3: CASQERLVGRNTEAFF. The CDR3 nucleotides read TGTGCCAGCCAAGAGAGGCTAGTGGGGCGGAACACTGAAGCTTTCTTT.

This clonotype was counted ten times or more. The rearrangement joins TRBV20-1 to TRBJ1-2; D not resolved. The V gene lost 3 bases and the J gene lost 1 base, with 12 bases spanning the gap. Germline lookup yields CDR1 DFQATT and CDR2 SNEGSKA (reference sequence). The CDR3 extends over 14 amino acids. The DNA for the CDR3 is TGCAGTGCTAGCCGAGAGCTAAGTAACTATGGCTACACCTTC. This gives the protein CSASRELSNYGYTF.

The chain links TRBV29-1 to TRBJ2-5, with D tentatively TRBD1 (6 bases). V lost 2 bases, J lost 5 bases, and 12 bases lay in between. Germline CDR1 SQVTM, CDR2 ANQGSEA. This CDR3 spans 13 amino acids. This chain's CDR3 is CSVEQQGWETQYF. The CDR3 DNA is TGCAGCGTTGAACAACAGGGCTGGGAGACCCAGTACTTC.

This clonotype has ten or more counts. This rearrangement joins TRBV20-1 to TRBJ2-5; TRBD2 might be the D (6 bases). Trimming took 0 bases from V and 1 from J, leaving 6 bases between them. The CDR3 runs to 13 residues. In germline, CDR1 is DFQATT, CDR2 SNEGSKA (reference sequence). The CDR3 nucleotides are TGCAGTGCTAGAGACGGGGGCCAAGAGACCCAGTACTTC. Translation gives CSARDGGQETQYF.

The chain joins TRBV29-1 to TRBJ2-5; D is possibly TRBD1 or TRBD2 (5 bases each). The CDR3 covers 12 residues. Germline CDR1 reads SQVTM; CDR2 reads ANQGSEA. Here the CDR3 reads CTMRDGKETQYF. The CDR3 region has the DNA TGCACCATGAGGGACGGGAAAGAGACCCAGTACTTC. Full variable domain (remainder filled in from reference TRBV29-1 and TRBJ2-5): SAVISQKPSRDICQRGTSLTIQCQVDSQVTMMFWYRQQPGQSLTLIATANQGSEATYESGFVIDKFPISRPNLTFSTLTVSNMSPEDSSIYLCTMRDGKETQYFGPGTRLLVL.

In this sample, this clonotype turned up many times. The gene calls are TRBV7-2 and TRBJ1-4, with TRBD1 identical over 7 bases. The V and J ends lost 4 bases and 4 bases, in that order; junction bases with no gene match: 6. Germline CDR1 reads SGHTA; CDR2 reads FQGNSA. The CDR3 sequence is 15 residues long. The CDR3 coding sequence is TGTGCCAGCAGCTACCACGGGACAGATAATGAAAAACTGTTTTTT. Translation gives CASSYHGTDNEKLFF.

The chain joins TRBV7-2 to TRBJ1-6, with 8 bases matching TRBD1. CDR3 length equals 15 residues. V gave up 6 bases and J gave up 11 bases; unmatched junction bases: 12. Germline V CDR1 and CDR2: SGHTA, FQGNSA. The CDR3, as DNA: TGTGCCAGCAGTTTAAACCCAGGGGGCCCGGCACCCCTCCACTTT. It specifies CASSLNPGGPAPLHF.

This clonotype was picked up many times. The chain recombines TRBV7-9 with TRBJ1-2, with 10 nucleotides matching TRBD1. CDR3 length: 15 amino acids. Germline V gene lookup returns CDR1 SEHNR and CDR2 FQNEAQ (reference sequence). V lost 5 bases to trimming and J lost 2 bases; unmatched junction nucleotides: 5. CDR3 bases: TGTGCCAGCAGCACGCCGGGACAGGGGAACTATGGCTACACCTTC. Residues: CASSTPGQGNYGYTF.

The V call is TRBV25-1, the J call TRBJ2-6, with D tentatively TRBD1 (6 bases). This CDR3 comprises 18 residues. V was pared by 4 bases and J by 0 bases, with 16 bases between. Germline V CDR1 and CDR2: MGHDK, SYGVNS. CDR3 DNA: TGTGCCAGCAGTGCGTTATCACAGGGAGACTCTGGGGCCAACGTCCTGACTTTC. As protein: CASSALSQGDSGANVLTF.

This clonotype occurred many times. This chain connects TRBV24-1 to TRBJ2-5, with 8 bases identical to TRBD1. V was pared by 7 bases and J by 5 bases, with 8 bases of the junction left unmatched. In germline, CDR1 is KGHDR, CDR2 SFDVKD. The CDR3 has 14 residues. DNA of the CDR3: TGTGCCACCAGGGGGACAGGTCAGGGGGAGACCCAGTACTTC. Its translation is CATRGTGQGETQYF.

The chain combines TRBV29-1 with TRBJ1-5; possible D gene TRBD1, 5 bases. Germline V gives CDR1 SQVTM, CDR2 ANQGSEA. Trimming removed 4 bases from V and 4 bases from J, with 14 bases in between. The CDR3 has 14 residues. The CDR3 DNA reads as TGCAGCGTTGCAGGGTCGACACGAAATCAGCCCCAGCATTTT. It codes for CSVAGSTRNQPQHF.

V is TRBV9 and J is TRBJ2-1; either TRBD1 or TRBD2 may fit D (5 bases each). Trimming removed 0 bases at V and 7 bases at J, with 14 bases between. CDR1 is SGDLS, CDR2 YYNGEE, per germline. This CDR3 has 15 amino acids. The CDR3 DNA reads TGTGCCAGCAGCGTAGTTCCGGGGCAGTATAATGAGCAGTTCTTC. It specifies CASSVVPGQYNEQFF. The whole variable domain, filled in from reference TRBV9 and TRBJ2-1, reads DSGVTQTPKHLITATGQRVTLRCSPRSGDLSVYWYQQSLDQGLQFLIQYYNGEERAKGNILERFSAQQFPDLHSELNLSSLELGDSALYFCASSVVPGQYNEQFFGPGTRLTVL.

The CDR3 region has the DNA TGTGCCATCAGTGAGTCTTTACTAGCGGGAGGTCGGCAGTACTTC. Its protein is CAISESLLAGGRQYF. The rearrangement uses TRBV10-3 and TRBJ2-5; 12 bases agree with TRBD2. The CDR3 runs 15 residues. V gave up 0 bases and J gave up 11 bases; unmatched junction bases: 7. The germline V gene encodes CDR1 ENHRY and CDR2 SYGVKD.

V and J are TRBV4-1 and TRBJ1-2; 8 nucleotides match TRBD1. From germline, CDR1 is MGHRA and CDR2 YSYEKL. The CDR3 is made up of 15 amino acids. V shed 4 bases, J shed 4 bases, and the junction held 8 bases outside the gene matches. The CDR3 bases are TGCGCCAGCAGCCCCCCCACCGACAGGGGCTATGGCTACACCTTC. Translating gives CASSPPTDRGYGYTF.